The present entry profiles one T cell receptor (beta chain) with its context. Its antigen is undetermined. Its ends do not fully match the called genes, so a read error is possible. This sample was taken from a study of T-cell memory formation after mild COVID-19. Study-wide findings and caveats: Detection of some responders pre-infection suggested pre-existing cross-reactive memory T cells participated.

The CDR3 contains 11 residues. Germline lookup yields CDR1 SNHLY and CDR2 FYNNEI. The 5'RACE method, run with constant-segment primers, produced TCR alpha and TCR beta cDNA libraries (carrying sample barcodes and UMIs). TCRdb re-called the 5' RACE reads with MiXCR, one entry per CDR3 protein. The sample comprises fewer than 400,000 distinct CDR3 sequences, 15% to 20% of which are singletons, and 20% to 25% rests with the top ten. This chain connects TRBV2 to TRBJ2-4; the D is unclear. Sequenced: PBMCs or a T cell subset sorted from them (not recorded which). The clonotype was recovered from a man between 18 and 29 years old who had mild COVID-19 (a few samples of this study predate the infection). Cell type and time point are not known. CDR3 nucleotide sequence: TGCCCCCCGGTAGCCAAAAACATTCAGTACTTC. Translated: CPPVAKNIQYF.